This TCR beta chain was identified during a study of T cell responses to AZD1222 COVID-19 vaccine. The sample holds a few counts of this clone. Sequencing was performed with immunoSEQ multiplex PCR; in TCRdb, only in-frame clones are kept and a portion is missing. The data show 95,000 to 150,000 clones, 85% to 90% seen once. V shed 8 bases and J 8 bases; nucleotides not matched to a gene: 5. The CDR3 is made up of 13 amino acids. The gene calls are TRBV12-3 or TRBV12-4 and TRBJ1-6; 8 nucleotides align to TRBD1. The sample was peripheral blood, taken 28 days after the second AZD1222 dose. This TCR was sampled from an adult who received the AZD1222 COVID-19 vaccine. This CDR3 is CASQGQGHSPLHF. DNA for the CDR3: TGTGCCAGCCAAGGACAGGGTCATTCACCCCTCCACTTT.